This T cell receptor beta chain was profiled in a study of blood T cell repertoires in COVID-19. Data came from immunoSEQ multiplex PCR; TCRdb stores just in-frame clones and leaves some out. This table holds 310,000 or so clones, approximately 83% found once. The source of this sequence is a woman aged 25 to 39 who had recovered from COVID-19. The sequencing sample was made of peripheral blood.

The CDR3: CASSEQENTGELFF. CDR3 nucleotides: TGTGCCAGCAGCGAACAGGAAAACACCGGGGAGCTGTTTTTT. This chain uses TRBV3-1 (or the pseudogene TRBV3-2) with TRBJ2-2, with D tentatively TRBD1 (5 bases). The CDR3 is 14 residues long. Trimming pared 5 bases from V and 2 bases from J, leaving 9 bases between. Germline V gives CDR1 LGHDT, CDR2 YNNKEL (reference sequence).